Presented here are 8 T cell receptor beta chains from one specimen sequenced in a study of blood T cells in healthy people across ages (dated by TCRdb to the mid-2010s). Libraries were prepared through 5' RACE. This sample was sequenced with an Illumina HiSeq 2500. A second PCR of roughly 7 to 11 cycles was performed with a sample-barcoded 5' primer and a J-beta primer mix. TCRdb ran its own pipeline on the public reads, namely fastp trimming at Q25 and MiXCR clone calling, and kept in-frame beta chains. When rows share a CDR3 protein, they turn into one entry using the most common DNA and genes. This sample holds over 1.5 million distinct CDR3 sequences; around half were observed only once. The ten largest make up 2.1% of the sample. Sequenced material: blood. These receptors were taken from a woman aged 40 to 50 in good health.

The J gene is TRBJ1-4, the V gene TRBV28, with a weak D call TRBD1 (5 bases). V lost 3 bases, J lost 8 bases, and 16 bases lay in between. Germline values: CDR1 MDHEN, CDR2 SYDVKM. There are 15 residues in the CDR3. CDR3 sequence reads: CASSFVSGLGEKLFF. The CDR3 nucleotides are TGTGCCAGCAGTTTCGTTTCAGGGCTGGGAGAAAAACTGTTTTTT.

In this sample, this clonotype turned up a few times. The V call is TRBV20-1, the J call TRBJ2-6, with 8 nucleotides matching TRBD1. After removal of 2 bases from V and 1 base from J, the junction contained 4 bases not matched to a gene. CDR1 is DFQATT and CDR2 is SNEGSKA in the germline V gene (reference sequence). The CDR3 totals 16 residues. CDR3 sequence: CSARHRTGSGANVLTF. As DNA, the CDR3 is TGCAGTGCTAGACACCGGACAGGGTCTGGGGCCAACGTCCTGACTTTC.

The CDR3, as DNA: TGTGCCAGCAGCTTAGATCACGGCCCGGCGGGGAATGAGCAGTACTTC. It encodes CASSLDHGPAGNEQYF. V is TRBV11-2 and J is TRBJ2-5, with TRBD2 as a possible D gene (6 bases). Trimming removed 0 bases from V and 11 bases from J, with 22 bases in between. The CDR3 contains 16 residues. Germline V gene lookup returns CDR1 SGHAT and CDR2 FQNNGV. The complete variable domain, with remaining parts taken from reference TRBV11-2 and TRBJ2-5, reads EAGVAQSPRYKIIEKRQSVAFWCNPISGHATLYWYQQILGQGPKLLIQFQNNGVVDDSQLPKDRFSAERLKGVDSTLKIQPAKLEDSAVYLCASSLDHGPAGNEQYFGPGTRLLVL.

The J gene is TRBJ2-5, the V gene TRBV24-1; D remains ambiguous. Germline CDR1 is KGHDR and CDR2 is SFDVKD. Between the trimmed V and J ends, which lost 7 bases and 5 bases, there was a span of 13 bases. CDR3 length: 13 amino acids. The CDR3 region has the DNA TGTGCCACCAGCTACGGGTCCGTGGAGACCCAGTACTTC. Its translation is CATSYGSVETQYF.

On this clonotype itself: Relative to the germline gene, one junction end is altered; a read error may explain this. V gene TRBV4-1 combines with J gene TRBJ2-5; D gene unclear. The CDR3 runs to 15 residues. Germline loops: CDR1 MGHRA, CDR2 YSYEKL. CDR3: CASSQAVIRKETRYF. DNA of the CDR3: TGCGCCAGCAGCCAAGCTGTCATAAGGAAAGAGACCCGGTACTTC.

The chain joins TRBV6-5 to TRBJ2-1, with TRBD1 matching over 7 bases. CDR1 MNHEY and CDR2 SVGAGI come from the germline V gene. Germline trimming cut 7 bases from V and 6 bases from J; bases unmatched to any gene: 9. The CDR3 is made up of 14 amino acids. This CDR3 reads CASTTQTGINEQFF. Written as DNA, the CDR3 is TGTGCCAGCACCACCCAGACAGGGATCAATGAGCAGTTCTTC.

In nucleotides, the CDR3 is TGTGCCACCAGTGATCCGCCGTATGGACAGGGATCAGATACGCAGTATTTT. It specifies CATSDPPYGQGSDTQYF. This chain uses TRBV24-1 with TRBJ2-3, with 8 nucleotides matching TRBD1. Germline CDR1 reads KGHDR; CDR2 reads SFDVKD. V trimming: 3 bases; J trimming: 4 bases; junction bases outside the gene matches: 11. CDR3 length: 17 residues.

V is TRBV6-5 and J is TRBJ1-6; D is undetermined. Deletions cut 2 bases from V and 9 bases from J, with 5 bases between. CDR3 length equals 12 residues. Germline CDR1 reads MNHEY; CDR2 reads SVGAGI. The CDR3 region has the DNA TGTGCCAGCAGTTACGAGGGTTCACCCCTCCACTTT. This sequence encodes CASSYEGSPLHF.